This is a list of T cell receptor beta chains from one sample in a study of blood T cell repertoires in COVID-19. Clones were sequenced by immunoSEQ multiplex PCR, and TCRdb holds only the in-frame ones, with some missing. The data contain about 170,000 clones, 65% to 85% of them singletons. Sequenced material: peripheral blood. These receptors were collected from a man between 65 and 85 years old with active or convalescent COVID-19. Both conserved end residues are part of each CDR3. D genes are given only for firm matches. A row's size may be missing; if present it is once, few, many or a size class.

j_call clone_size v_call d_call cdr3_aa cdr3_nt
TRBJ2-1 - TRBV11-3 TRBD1 CASSLWDRDNEQFF TGTGCCAGCAGCTTATGGGACAGAGACAATGAGCAGTTCTTC
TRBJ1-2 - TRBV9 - CASSVGRGLNYGYTF TGTGCCAGCAGCGTAGGGAGGGGCCTGAACTATGGCTACACCTTC
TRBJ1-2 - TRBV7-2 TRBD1 CASSLAGTASYYGYTF TGTGCCAGCAGCCTCGCGGGGACAGCGTCATACTATGGCTACACCTTC
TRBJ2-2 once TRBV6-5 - CASSLPTPGELFF TGTGCCAGCAGCCTACCAACGCCCGGGGAGCTGTTTTTT
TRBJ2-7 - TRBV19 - CASRDSPGRQEQYF TGTGCCAGTAGAGACAGCCCCGGTCGGCAAGAGCAGTACTTC
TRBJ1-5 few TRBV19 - CASSTREDQPQHF TGTGCCAGTAGTACCAGGGAGGATCAGCCCCAGCATTTT
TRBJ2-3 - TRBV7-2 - CASSFAGGIGDTQYF TGTGCCAGCAGCTTCGCTGGAGGGATCGGAGATACGCAGTATTTT
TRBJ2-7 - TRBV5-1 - CASSSGQYSYEQYF TGCGCCAGCAGCTCAGGACAGTACTCCTACGAGCAGTACTTC
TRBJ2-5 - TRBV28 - CASSSFPGASGYQETQYF TGTGCCAGCAGCTCGTTCCCGGGGGCTAGCGGTTACCAAGAGACCCAGTACTTC
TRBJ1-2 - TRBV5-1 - CASSLAGQGHYGYTF TGCGCCAGCAGCTTGGCCGGGCAGGGGCATTATGGCTACACCTTC
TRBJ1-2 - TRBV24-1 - CATSPGHGYGYTF TGTGCCACCTCCCCGGGACATGGCTATGGCTACACCTTC
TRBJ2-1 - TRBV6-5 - CASSYSRDSYNEQFF TGTGCCAGCAGTTACTCCCGGGACTCCTACAATGAGCAGTTCTTC
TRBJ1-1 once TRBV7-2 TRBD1 CASSSGGTLGEAFF TGTGCCAGCAGCTCAGGGGGAACGCTAGGGGAGGCTTTCTTT
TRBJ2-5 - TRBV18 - CASSPRSNQETQYF TGTGCCAGCTCACCCAGATCAAATCAAGAGACCCAGTACTTC
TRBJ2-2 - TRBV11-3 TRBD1 CASSLGGWNTGELFF TGTGCCAGCAGCCTAGGGGGCTGGAACACCGGGGAGCTGTTTTTT
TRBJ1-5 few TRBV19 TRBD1 CASSRDRTAYSNQPQHF TGTGCCAGTAGCCGGGACAGGACCGCCTATAGCAATCAGCCCCAGCATTTT
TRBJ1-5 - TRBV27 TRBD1 CASSVRDRYQPQHF TGTGCCAGCAGTGTCCGGGACAGGTATCAGCCCCAGCATTTT
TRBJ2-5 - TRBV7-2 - CASSLERGETQYF TGTGCCAGCAGCTTAGAGAGGGGGGAGACCCAGTACTTC
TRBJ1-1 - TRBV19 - CASSGFSHRMNTEAFF TGTGCCAGTAGTGGTTTCTCCCACAGGATGAACACTGAAGCTTTCTTT
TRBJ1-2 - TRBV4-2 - CASSQAGGWDGYTF TGTGCCAGCAGCCAGGCTGGCGGGTGGGATGGCTACACCTTC
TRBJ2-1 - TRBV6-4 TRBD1 CASSIGTDNEQFF TGTGCCAGCAGCATCGGGACAGACAATGAGCAGTTCTTC
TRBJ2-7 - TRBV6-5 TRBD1 CASTRDRRPGDEQYF TGTGCCAGCACCCGGGACAGGCGACCAGGGGACGAGCAGTACTTC
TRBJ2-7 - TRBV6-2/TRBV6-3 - CASSYDTQQYF TGTGCCAGCAGTTACGACACCCAACAGTACTTC
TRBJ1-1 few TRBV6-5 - CASRTRAGRESEAFF TGTGCCAGCAGGACGCGGGCAGGGAGGGAATCTGAAGCTTTCTTT
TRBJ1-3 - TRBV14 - CASSALRGPGNTIYF TGTGCCAGCAGCGCATTGCGAGGCCCTGGAAACACCATATATTTT
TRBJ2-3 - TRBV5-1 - CASSPGGWGSDTQYF TGCGCCAGCAGCCCAGGGGGGTGGGGCTCAGATACGCAGTATTTT
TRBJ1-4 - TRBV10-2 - CASSAGHQDEKLFF TGCGCCAGCAGTGCGGGACACCAAGATGAAAAACTGTTTTTT
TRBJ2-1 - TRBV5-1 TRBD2 CASSLTGTRYNEQFF TGCGCCAGCAGCTTGACCGGGACTAGGTACAATGAGCAGTTCTTC
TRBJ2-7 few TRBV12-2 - CASRLTGVPSYEQYF TGTGCAAGTCGCTTGACAGGGGTCCCCTCCTACGAGCAGTACTTC
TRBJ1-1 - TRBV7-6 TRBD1 CASSETGAPNTEAFF TGTGCCAGCAGCGAAACAGGGGCGCCGAACACTGAAGCTTTCTTT
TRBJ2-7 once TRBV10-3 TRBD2 CAIKGRGGTPTYEQYF TGTGCCATCAAAGGGCGGGGGGGAACCCCCACCTACGAGCAGTACTTC
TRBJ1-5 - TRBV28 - CASSLPHQPQHF TGTGCCAGCAGTTTACCTCATCAGCCCCAGCATTTT
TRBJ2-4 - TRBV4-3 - CASSQVKGGLAKNIQYF TGCGCCAGCAGCCAAGTGAAAGGAGGACTAGCCAAAAACATTCAGTACTTC
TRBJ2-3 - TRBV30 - CAWSVQGTDTQYF TGTGCCTGGAGTGTACAGGGAACAGATACGCAGTATTTT
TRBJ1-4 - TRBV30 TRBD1 CAWRVTGGTREKLFF TGTGCCTGGAGGGTGACAGGGGGCACAAGAGAAAAACTGTTTTTT
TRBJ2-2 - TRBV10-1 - CASSERVQNTGELFF TGCGCCAGCAGTGAACGGGTACAGAACACCGGGGAGCTGTTTTTT
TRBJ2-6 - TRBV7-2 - CASSPNRVSGANVLTF TGTGCCAGCAGCCCAAACAGAGTCTCTGGGGCCAACGTCCTGACTTTC
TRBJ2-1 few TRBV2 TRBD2 CASSEVAGGPNEQFF TGTGCCAGCAGTGAAGTGGCGGGAGGGCCGAATGAGCAGTTCTTC
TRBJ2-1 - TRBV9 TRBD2 CASSVGASGSPEQFF TGTGCCAGCAGCGTAGGGGCTAGCGGGAGCCCTGAGCAGTTCTTC
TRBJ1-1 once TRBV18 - CASSQRDPMNTEAFF TGTGCCAGCTCACAGCGGGACCCCATGAACACTGAAGCTTTCTTT
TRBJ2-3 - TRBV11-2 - CASRPGVLFTDTQYF TGTGCCAGCAGACCAGGGGTACTCTTCACAGATACGCAGTATTTT
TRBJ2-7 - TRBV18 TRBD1 CASSPGTGRDEQYF TGTGCCAGCTCACCAGGGACAGGAAGGGACGAGCAGTACTTC
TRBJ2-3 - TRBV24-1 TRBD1 CATSDTPGQGFADTQYF TGTGCCACCAGTGATACACCGGGACAGGGGTTTGCAGATACGCAGTATTTT
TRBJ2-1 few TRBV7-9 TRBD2 CASSLGQTGGNEQFF TGTGCCAGCAGCCTAGGACAAACGGGGGGCAATGAGCAGTTCTTC
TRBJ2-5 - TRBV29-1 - CSVESRVRETQYF TGCAGCGTTGAATCGAGGGTCCGGGAGACCCAGTACTTC
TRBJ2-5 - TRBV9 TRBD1 CASSVAWGQQGAQYF TGTGCCAGCAGCGTAGCCTGGGGACAGCAAGGGGCCCAGTACTTC
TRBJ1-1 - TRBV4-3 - CASSQTPADSEAFF TGCGCCAGCAGCCAAACCCCGGCGGACTCTGAAGCTTTCTTT
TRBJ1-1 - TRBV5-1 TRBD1 CASSPTWGQLNTEAFF TGCGCCAGCAGCCCCACTTGGGGACAGCTGAACACTGAAGCTTTCTTT
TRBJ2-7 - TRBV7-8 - CASSSRTPFLSYEQYF TGTGCCAGCAGCTCTCGGACACCTTTTCTTTCCTACGAGCAGTACTTC
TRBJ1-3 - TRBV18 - CASSSRSGGPSGNTIYF TGTGCCAGCTCATCAAGAAGCGGGGGCCCCTCTGGAAACACCATATATTTT
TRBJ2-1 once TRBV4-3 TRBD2 CASSRGEGDEQFF TGCGCCAGCAGCCGGGGGGAGGGCGACGAGCAGTTCTTC